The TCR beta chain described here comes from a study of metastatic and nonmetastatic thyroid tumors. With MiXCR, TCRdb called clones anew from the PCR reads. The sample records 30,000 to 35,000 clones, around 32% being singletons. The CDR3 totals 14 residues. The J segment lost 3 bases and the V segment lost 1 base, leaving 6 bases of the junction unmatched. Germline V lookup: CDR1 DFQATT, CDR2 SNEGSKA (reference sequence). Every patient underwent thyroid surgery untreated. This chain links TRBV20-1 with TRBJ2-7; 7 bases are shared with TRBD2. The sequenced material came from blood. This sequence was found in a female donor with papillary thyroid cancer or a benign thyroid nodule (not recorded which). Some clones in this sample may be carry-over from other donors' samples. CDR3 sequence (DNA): TGCAGTGCTAGAGGGGAGCGGGACCACTACGAGCAGTACTTC. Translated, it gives CSARGERDHYEQYF.